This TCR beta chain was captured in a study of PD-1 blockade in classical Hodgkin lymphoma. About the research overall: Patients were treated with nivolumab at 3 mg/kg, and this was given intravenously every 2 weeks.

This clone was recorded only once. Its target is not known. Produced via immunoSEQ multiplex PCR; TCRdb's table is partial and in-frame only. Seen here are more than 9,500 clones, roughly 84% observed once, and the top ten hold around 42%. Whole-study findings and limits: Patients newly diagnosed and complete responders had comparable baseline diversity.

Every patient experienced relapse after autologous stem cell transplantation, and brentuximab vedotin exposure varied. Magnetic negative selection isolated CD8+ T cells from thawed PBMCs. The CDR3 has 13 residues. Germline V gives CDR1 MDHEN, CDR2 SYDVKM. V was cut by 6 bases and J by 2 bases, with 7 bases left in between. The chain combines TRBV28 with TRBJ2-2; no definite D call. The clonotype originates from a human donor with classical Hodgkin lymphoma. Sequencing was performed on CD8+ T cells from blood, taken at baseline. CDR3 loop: CASRTGNTGELFF. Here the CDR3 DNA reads TGTGCCAGCAGGACCGGCAACACCGGGGAGCTGTTTTTT.